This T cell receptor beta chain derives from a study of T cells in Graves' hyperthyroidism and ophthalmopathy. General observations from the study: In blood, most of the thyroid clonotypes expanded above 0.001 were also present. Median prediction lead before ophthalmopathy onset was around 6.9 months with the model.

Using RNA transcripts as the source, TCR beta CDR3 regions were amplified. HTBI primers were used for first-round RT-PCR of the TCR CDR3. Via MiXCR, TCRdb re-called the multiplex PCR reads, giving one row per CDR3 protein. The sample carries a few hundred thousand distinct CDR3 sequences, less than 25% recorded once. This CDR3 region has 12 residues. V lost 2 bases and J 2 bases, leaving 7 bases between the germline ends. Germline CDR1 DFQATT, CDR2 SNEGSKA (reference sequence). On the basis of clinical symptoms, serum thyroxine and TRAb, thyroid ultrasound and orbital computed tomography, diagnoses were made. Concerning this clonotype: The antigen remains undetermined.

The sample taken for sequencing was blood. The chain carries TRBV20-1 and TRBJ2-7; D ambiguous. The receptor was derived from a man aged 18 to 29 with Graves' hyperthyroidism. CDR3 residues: CSARPDTYEQYF. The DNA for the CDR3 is TGCAGTGCTAGACCAGACACCTACGAGCAGTACTTC.